Below are 13 T cell receptor beta chains sequenced from a single sample in a study of blood T cell repertoires in COVID-19. This table comes from immunoSEQ multiplex PCR, and its TCRdb copy is limited to in-frame clones, with some not included. The sample has roughly 480,000 clones, approximately 89% seen once. Material: peripheral blood. These receptor sequences come from a man aged 18-30 years with COVID-19, enrolled during active disease.

The chain couples TRBV25-1 to TRBJ1-2; D unclear. The CDR3 totals 13 residues. Trimming removed 5 bases from V and 7 bases from J, with 14 bases in between. CDR1 is MGHDK, CDR2 SYGVNS, per germline. Here the CDR3 DNA reads TGTGCCAGCAGTCCCCGGACGGGGAGTGGCTACACCTTC. This encodes CASSPRTGSGYTF.

The J gene is TRBJ2-7, the V gene TRBV6-5, with 9 bases identical to TRBD1. Trimming at V came to 7 bases and at J to 3 bases, leaving 4 bases not matched to a gene. The CDR3 contains 13 residues. Germline loops: CDR1 MNHEY, CDR2 SVGAGI. For the CDR3, the DNA is TGTGCCAGCATAGAGACAGGGGGCTACGAGCAGTACTTC. Its protein is CASIETGGYEQYF.

The chain employs TRBV7-2 and TRBJ2-3, with 8 nucleotides matching TRBD2. The CDR3 has 15 amino acids. Looked up from germline, CDR1 is SGHTA and CDR2 is FQGNSA. V trimming: 4 bases; J trimming: 4 bases; junction bases outside the gene matches: 7. CDR3 sequence (DNA): TGTGCCAGCAGCTATCCGGGGGGGGCTGCAGATACGCAGTATTTT. This codes for CASSYPGGAADTQYF.

V usage is TRBV30 and J usage is TRBJ2-7; D remains ambiguous. Germline CDR1 GTSNPN, CDR2 SVGIG (reference sequence). The CDR3 loop spans 14 amino acids. The ends were cut back, 3 bases at V and 4 bases at J, with 16 bases in the middle. The CDR3 loop is CAWSPRMRSYEQYF. The CDR3 DNA follows: TGTGCCTGGAGCCCTAGGATGCGATCTTACGAGCAGTACTTC.

The gene calls are TRBV29-1 and TRBJ2-7, with a weak D call TRBD1 (6 bases). V lost 6 bases to trimming and J lost 7 bases, with 16 bases between them. Per the germline V gene, CDR1 is SQVTM and CDR2 is ANQGSEA. The CDR3 contains 12 residues. The CDR3 nucleotides read TGCAGCGTCGTACTGGCGCAGGGGGAGCAGTACTTC. Protein product: CSVVLAQGEQYF.

The V call is TRBV5-1, the J call TRBJ2-1, with 12 bases aligning to TRBD2. The V gene's germline CDR1 is SGHRS and CDR2 YFSETQ. The CDR3 sequence is 19 residues long. V lost 4 bases to trimming and J lost 0 bases; unmatched junction nucleotides: 11. For the CDR3, the DNA is TGCGCCAGCAGCACCCCCGGGACTAGCGGGTTCAGCTCCTACAATGAGCAGTTCTTC. Its protein is CASSTPGTSGFSSYNEQFF.

The chain uses TRBV12-3 or TRBV12-4 and TRBJ1-4; no firm D call. Trimming pared 8 bases from V and 6 bases from J, leaving 13 bases between. This CDR3 has 13 amino acids. The CDR3 loop is CASSQRAYEKLFF. The CDR3 region has the DNA TGTGCCAGCTCCCAACGCGCATATGAAAAACTGTTTTTT.

The genes are TRBV10-3 and TRBJ2-7; D possibly corresponds to TRBD2 (6 bases). Germline V gives CDR1 ENHRY, CDR2 SYGVKD. The CDR3 spans 13 residues. V lost 5 bases and J lost 5, with 13 bases in between. The CDR3 DNA reads as TGTGCCATCAGTCCCTCCGGGGGAAACGAGCAGTACTTC. Translated, it gives CAISPSGGNEQYF.

This clone was counted only a few times. The sample has other DNA sequences that encode this CDR3 too. The V gene is TRBV5-1, the J gene TRBJ2-7; the D gene is possibly TRBD1 (5 bases). In germline, CDR1 is SGHRS, CDR2 YFSETQ. The CDR3 has 13 residues. V was pared by 0 bases and J by 4 bases, with 8 bases between. The CDR3 region has the DNA TGCGCCAGCAGCTTGGACCCAGGGTACGAGCAGTACTTC. Its protein product is CASSLDPGYEQYF.

The chain joins TRBV6-5 to TRBJ1-5; TRBD1 might be the D (6 bases). V was shortened by 6 bases and J by 0 bases, with 9 bases between the two germline ends. The germline V gene has CDR1 MNHEY and CDR2 SVGAGI. This CDR3 region has 14 residues. The CDR3 coding sequence is TGTGCCAGCAGGGACAGTTATAGCAATCAGCCCCAGCATTTT. Translation: CASRDSYSNQPQHF.

The CDR3 region has the DNA TGTGCCAGCAGTTTAGGTGACCCATGGGGGGGGCAGAACTATGGCTACACCTTC. It encodes CASSLGDPWGGQNYGYTF. The V call is TRBV27, the J call TRBJ1-2; D is perhaps TRBD1 (6 bases). The V and J ends lost 2 bases and 2 bases respectively, with 21 bases between them. Germline V gene sequence: CDR1 MNHEY, CDR2 SMNVEV (reference sequence). The CDR3 contains 18 residues.

The sample holds one count of this clone. This chain uses TRBV10-2 with TRBJ2-1; weak D call: TRBD1 (6 bases). V lost 6 bases and J lost 10, with 22 bases in between. Germline lookup yields CDR1 WSHSY and CDR2 SAAADI. This CDR3 region has 15 residues. This chain's CDR3 is CASRRSSGVRGEQFF. Here the CDR3 DNA reads TGCGCCAGCAGGAGATCATCGGGCGTTAGGGGGGAGCAGTTCTTC.

This clone was counted once. The chain joins TRBV4-2 to TRBJ2-2; 7 bases line up with TRBD1. The CDR3 spans 16 residues. Germline V lookup: CDR1 LGHNA, CDR2 YNFKEQ. Losses at the gene ends were 4 bases for V and 4 bases for J; bases not matched to a gene: 9. The CDR3 spells CASSPRDRVTTGELFF. The CDR3 DNA sequence: TGTGCCAGCAGCCCACGGGACAGAGTGACCACCGGGGAGCTGTTTTTT.